This TCR beta chain was identified during a study of shared T cell receptors in the human thymus. Repertoires were generated with immunoSEQ multiplex PCR, while TCRdb's copy carries only in-frame clones and drops some. The data contain 700,000 or so clones, approximately 83% of them singletons. Germline lookup yields CDR1 LNHDA and CDR2 SQIVND (reference sequence). CDR3 length: 12 amino acids. V gave up 7 bases and J gave up 5 bases, with 11 bases separating them. This same sample was also part of a study on human thymus T cells.

This chain connects TRBV19 to TRBJ1-2; D remains unclear. The sequencing input was thymocytes. The sequence derives from a girl younger than two with a congenital heart defect. CDR3 DNA sequence: TGTGCCAGTACGGAGGATTTTTATGGCTACACCTTC. It codes for CASTEDFYGYTF.